This TCR beta chain was recovered during a study of blood T cell repertoires in COVID-19. About the research overall: COVID-19 samples, acute and convalescent, were from the United States, Italy and Spain. T cells, B-cell-depleted T cells, or PBMCs provided the cDNA or gDNA that served as material.

The CDR3 extends over 13 amino acids. Germline CDR1 reads WNHNN; CDR2 reads SYGVQD (reference sequence). V lost 3 bases, J lost 5 bases, and 10 bases lay in between. As originally analysed: Cell counts per sample came from amplifying reference gene primers. Assay: immunoSEQ multiplex PCR; the TCRdb copy retains only in-frame clones and omits some. The V and J calls and clone size come from that table; D and trimming were worked out from the DNA. The sample lists 180,000 or so clones; roughly 84% were seen once. The material sequenced was peripheral blood. The rearrangement links TRBV10-1 to TRBJ1-1; D unclear. This receptor was identified in a woman older than 75 with acute or convalescent COVID-19. The CDR3 DNA reads as TGCGCCAGCAGTGAAGGGCGAGGGACTGAAGCTTTCTTT. It specifies CASSEGRGTEAFF.